The T cell receptor beta chain described here comes from a study of blood T cell repertoires in COVID-19. Trimming took 0 bases from V and 9 from J, leaving 15 bases between them. Germline V CDR1 and CDR2: SGDLS, YYNGEE. The CDR3 has 14 residues. TCRdb keeps only in-frame clones here, not all; method: immunoSEQ multiplex PCR. The data hold about 150,000 clones, with around 91% observed a single time. This clone was seen a single time. Source material: peripheral blood. This TCR derives from a man aged 18 to 35 with COVID-19, enrolled during active disease. The gene calls are TRBV9 and TRBJ1-1; D unresolved. CDR3 nucleotides: TGTGCCAGCAGCGTAGTTGAAATAAGGAGCCAAGCTTTCTTT. Translation: CASSVVEIRSQAFF.